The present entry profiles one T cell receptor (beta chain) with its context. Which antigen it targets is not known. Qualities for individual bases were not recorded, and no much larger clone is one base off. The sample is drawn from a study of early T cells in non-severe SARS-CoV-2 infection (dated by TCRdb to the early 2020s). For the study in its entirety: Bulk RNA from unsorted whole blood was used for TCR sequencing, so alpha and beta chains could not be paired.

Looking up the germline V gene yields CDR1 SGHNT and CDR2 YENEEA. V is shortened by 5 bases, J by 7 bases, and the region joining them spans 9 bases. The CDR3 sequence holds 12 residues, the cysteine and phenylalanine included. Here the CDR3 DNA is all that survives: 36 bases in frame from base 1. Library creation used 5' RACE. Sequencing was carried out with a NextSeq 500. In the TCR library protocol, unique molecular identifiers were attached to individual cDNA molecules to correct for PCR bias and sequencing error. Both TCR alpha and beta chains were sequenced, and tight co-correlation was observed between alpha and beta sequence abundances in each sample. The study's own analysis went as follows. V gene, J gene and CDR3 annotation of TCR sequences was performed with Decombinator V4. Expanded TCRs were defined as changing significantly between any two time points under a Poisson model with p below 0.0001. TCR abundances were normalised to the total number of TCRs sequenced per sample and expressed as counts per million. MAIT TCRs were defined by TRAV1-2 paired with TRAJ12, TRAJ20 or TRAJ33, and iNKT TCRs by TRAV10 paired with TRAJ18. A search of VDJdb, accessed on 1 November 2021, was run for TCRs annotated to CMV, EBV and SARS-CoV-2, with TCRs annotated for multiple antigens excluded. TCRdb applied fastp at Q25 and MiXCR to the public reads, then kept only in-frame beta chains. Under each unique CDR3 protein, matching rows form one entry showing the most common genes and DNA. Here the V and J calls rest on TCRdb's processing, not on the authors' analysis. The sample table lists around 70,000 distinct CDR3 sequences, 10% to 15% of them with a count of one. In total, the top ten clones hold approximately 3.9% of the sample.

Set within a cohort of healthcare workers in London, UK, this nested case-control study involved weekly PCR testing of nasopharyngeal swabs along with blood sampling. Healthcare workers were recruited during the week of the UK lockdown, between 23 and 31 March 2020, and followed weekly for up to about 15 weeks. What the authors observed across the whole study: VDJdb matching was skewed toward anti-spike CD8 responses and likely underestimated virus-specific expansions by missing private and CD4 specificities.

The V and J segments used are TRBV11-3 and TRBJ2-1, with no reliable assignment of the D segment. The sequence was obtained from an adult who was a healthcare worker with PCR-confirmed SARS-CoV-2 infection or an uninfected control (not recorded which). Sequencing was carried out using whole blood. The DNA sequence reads TGTGCCAGCAGCCGTGACGCGAATGAGCAGTTCTTC. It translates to CASSRDANEQFF.